This T cell receptor beta chain was captured by sequencing in a study of blood T cell repertoires in COVID-19. Overall study: From the United States, Italy and Spain came samples of acute and convalescent COVID-19. T cells, B-cell-depleted T cells, or PBMCs supplied cDNA or gDNA.

Germline V gene lookup returns CDR1 SEHNR and CDR2 FQNEAQ (reference sequence). CDR3 size: 15 residues. J lost 2 bases, V lost 4 bases, and 4 bases had no gene match. Study processing details: It was from reference gene primer amplification that nucleated cell counts were estimated. Repertoires were generated with immunoSEQ multiplex PCR, while TCRdb's copy carries only in-frame clones and drops some. The V and J calls and clone size come from that table; D and trimming were worked out from the DNA. The table lists 150,000 or so clones, about 89% of them singletons, with around 6.5% in the top ten. The chain combines TRBV7-9 with TRBJ1-1; TRBD1 matches 10 bases. The specimen was peripheral blood. The clonotype originates from an elderly man with acute or convalescent COVID-19. CDR3 DNA sequence: TGTGCCAGCAGCTGGGGGACAGGGGCCAACACTGAAGCTTTCTTT. As protein: CASSWGTGANTEAFF.